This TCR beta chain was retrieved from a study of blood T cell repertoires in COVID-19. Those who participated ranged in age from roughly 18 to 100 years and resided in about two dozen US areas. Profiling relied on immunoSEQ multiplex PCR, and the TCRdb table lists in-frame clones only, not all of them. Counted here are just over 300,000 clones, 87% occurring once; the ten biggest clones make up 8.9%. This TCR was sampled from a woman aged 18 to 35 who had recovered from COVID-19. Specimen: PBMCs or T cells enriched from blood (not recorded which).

CDR3 sequence: CASSLGTGNTEAFF. The CDR3 bases are TGTGCCAGCAGCTTAGGGACAGGCAACACTGAAGCTTTCTTT. V gene TRBV11-2 combines with J gene TRBJ1-1; 7 bases map to TRBD1. This CDR3 comprises 14 residues. V lost 1 base to trimming and J lost 2 bases; unmatched junction nucleotides: 1. Germline V gene lookup returns CDR1 SGHAT and CDR2 FQNNGV.